This is a list of T cell receptor beta chains from one sample in a study of shared clonotypes between healthy human individuals. The repertoire was sequenced with immunoSEQ multiplex PCR; TCRdb's copy has only in-frame clones and lacks some. The sample has hundreds of thousands of clones, about 76% seen once. Input material: PBMCs. These receptor sequences come from a woman between 40 and 50 years old in good health. Some clones in this sample may be carry-over from other donors' samples. The conserved cysteine and the conserved F or W are not part of the CDR3 here.

V | CDR3
TRBV10-3 | AIAGLAGYNEQF
TRBV19 | ASREQPMGAGELF
TRBV7-9 | ASSSSSKQY
TRBV28 | ASSTDGDSYEQY
TRBV29-1 | SVDGTSGSSQATQY
TRBV9 | ASSQASGGNTIY
TRBV25-1 | ASSEYGGRTYEQY
TRBV6-1 | ASRLSWSLYNEQF
TRBV4-1 | ASSHAQGADTQY
TRBV18 | ASSRSQGYEQY
TRBV7-3 | ASSTAGMNTEAF
TRBV28 | ASSLPGTGSFNYGYT
TRBV5-4 | ASSLRGSTDTQY
TRBV10-3 | AIRRGLAGNSYEQY
TRBV6-1 | ASSEPGRGNTEAF
TRBV18 | ASSTGQGADQPQH
TRBV5-1 | ASSFSQQETQY
TRBV2 | ASSEGGPGNEQF
TRBV10-3 | AISDRTSGSTNEQF
TRBV5-1 | ASSLGALYEQY
TRBV2 | ASSEGYVDEQF
TRBV7-8 | ASSRIRDLGYEQY
TRBV27 | ASRTGRNTGELF
TRBV7-9 | ASSLGPGLTEAF
TRBV10-3 | AISEGGQGVPKNIQY
TRBV27 | ASSSWTGDYGYT
TRBV28 | ASSFLGEGDNEQF
TRBV19 | ASSLAPNTEAF
TRBV15 | ATSREGVNEQY
TRBV5-8 | ASSFSLTSGSNSLYNEQF
TRBV27 | ASRTSGRAFLEQF
TRBV30 | AWSPMSSNQPQH
TRBV4-1 | ASRQGGNEQF
TRBV4-2 | ASSQDFAGVGGRRETQY
TRBV5-1 | ASSISGGQETQY
TRBV2 | ASSEASYEQY
TRBV5-4 | ASSLGQDTGELF
TRBV5-1 | ASSLEPFNEQF
TRBV5-6 | ASSFSGTANQPQH
TRBV10-3 | AIRAGTRQETQY
TRBV7-9 | ASNIHPHSGRVGNEQF
TRBV11-3 | ASSSPGYPNQAQH
TRBV28 | ASSNRDTGNIQY
TRBV7-3 | ASISNEQF
TRBV7-7 | ATGAQQETQY
TRBV2 | ASSESGRGQETQY
TRBV14 | ASSRHAGQGVGYT
TRBV11-2 | ASSFRLAERNEQF
TRBV28 | ASKRPLATTDTQY
TRBV28 | ASEDSNQPQH
TRBV7-9 | ASSLDGLAYNEQF
TRBV5-4 | ASSHPVGSTETQY
TRBV2 | ASKREVGTDTQY
TRBV5-5 | ASSLRWGFTEAF
TRBV5-1 | ASSWTSGRAGEQY
TRBV7-6 | ASSQTSGSPPDEQY
TRBV19 | ASSGLQGRGTEAF
TRBV7-8 | ASTVAGGRQETQY
TRBV29-1 | SVNQDGSNYGYT
TRBV27 | ASSPSGYSYEQY